This T cell receptor (beta chain) comes out of a study of technical replicates of blood from a few donors. Clones were read by immunoSEQ multiplex PCR, and TCRdb kept only the in-frame ones, dropping some. The sample lists approximately 94,000 clones; about 96% were seen once. This CDR3 has 14 residues. V lost 8 bases to trimming and J lost 2 bases, with 12 bases between them. Germline CDR1 is SGHAT and CDR2 is FQNNGV. This clone occurred once. The clonotype originates from a human donor in good health. The J gene is TRBJ2-2, the V gene TRBV11-2; D might be TRBD1 (6 bases). The source material was T cells isolated from PBMCs. The CDR3 DNA reads as TGTGCCAGCCCCAGGACAGAAAACACCGGGGAGCTGTTTTTT. Translating it yields CASPRTENTGELFF.